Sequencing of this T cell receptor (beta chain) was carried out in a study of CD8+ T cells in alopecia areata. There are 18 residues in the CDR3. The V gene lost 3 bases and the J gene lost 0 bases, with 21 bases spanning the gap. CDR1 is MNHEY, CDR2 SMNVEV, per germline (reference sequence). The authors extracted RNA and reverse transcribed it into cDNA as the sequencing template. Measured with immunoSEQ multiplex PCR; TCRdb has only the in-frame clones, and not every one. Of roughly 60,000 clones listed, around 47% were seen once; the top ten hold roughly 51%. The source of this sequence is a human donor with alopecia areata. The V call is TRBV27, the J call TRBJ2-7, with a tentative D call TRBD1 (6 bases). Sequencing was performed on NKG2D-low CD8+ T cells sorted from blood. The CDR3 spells CASSFALSRDTYSYEQYF. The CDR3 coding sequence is TGTGCCAGCAGTTTTGCCCTAAGCCGGGACACTTACTCCTACGAGCAGTACTTC.